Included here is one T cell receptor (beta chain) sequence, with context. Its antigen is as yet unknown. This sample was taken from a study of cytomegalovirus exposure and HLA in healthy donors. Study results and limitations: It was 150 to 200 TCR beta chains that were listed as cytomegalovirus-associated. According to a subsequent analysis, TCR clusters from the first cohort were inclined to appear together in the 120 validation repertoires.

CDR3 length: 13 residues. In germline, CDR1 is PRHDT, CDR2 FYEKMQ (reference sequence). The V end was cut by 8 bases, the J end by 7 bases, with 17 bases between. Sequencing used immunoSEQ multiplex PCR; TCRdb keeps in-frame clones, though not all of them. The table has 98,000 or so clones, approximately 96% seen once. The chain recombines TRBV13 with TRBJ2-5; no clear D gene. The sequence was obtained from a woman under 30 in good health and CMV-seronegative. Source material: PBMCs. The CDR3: CASAVTAIGTQYF. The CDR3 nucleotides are TGTGCCAGCGCGGTAACGGCTATCGGGACCCAGTACTTC.